This T cell receptor beta chain was observed in a study of T-cell memory formation after mild COVID-19. This clonotype showed up just a few times. TCRdb redid the calling of the 5' RACE reads with MiXCR, one entry per CDR3 protein. The table shows more than 110,000 distinct CDR3 sequences, with approximately 26% occurring only once. The sequencing input was PBMCs or a T cell subset sorted from them (not recorded which). The sequence was obtained from an adult woman who had mild COVID-19 (a few samples of this study predate the infection). Cell type and time point are not known.

The CDR3 loop reads CASSTSGVSYNEQFF. In DNA form, the CDR3 reads TGTGCCAGCAGCACCAGCGGGGTTTCCTACAATGAGCAGTTCTTC. V usage is TRBV3-1 and J usage is TRBJ2-1; 7 bases line up with TRBD2. The CDR3 sequence is 15 residues long. The junction had 5 bases not matched to a gene; V was cut back by 5 bases and J by 1 base. Germline values: CDR1 LGHDT, CDR2 YNNKEL (reference sequence).